The next 31 T cell receptor beta chains were all read from a single sample in a study of cytomegalovirus exposure and HLA in healthy donors. This table comes from immunoSEQ multiplex PCR, and its TCRdb copy is limited to in-frame clones, with some not included. The sample lists some 120,000 clones, 94% seen once, with around 1.2% in the top ten. Source material: PBMCs. The receptors come from a woman under 30 in good health and CMV-seronegative.

CDR3 amino acids: CASSEATTSGYEQFF. CDR3 coding DNA: TGTGCCAGCAGTGAAGCCACGACTAGCGGGTATGAGCAGTTCTTC. This chain uses TRBV6-1 with TRBJ2-1; the match to TRBD2 covers 10 bases. The V gene end was trimmed by 0 bases and the J gene end by 8 bases; junction bases not matched to a gene: 4. The CDR3 has 15 residues. CDR1 MNHNS and CDR2 SASEGT come from the germline V gene.

This rearrangement joins TRBV18 to TRBJ2-1, with 12 bases lining up with TRBD2. Germline values: CDR1 KGHSH, CDR2 LQKENI. The CDR3 loop spans 18 amino acids. V trimming: 3 bases; J trimming: 0 bases; junction bases outside the gene matches: 6. DNA of the CDR3: TGTGCCAGCTCACCGGGACTAGCGGGTCTGCGCTCCTACAATGAGCAGTTCTTC. It translates to CASSPGLAGLRSYNEQFF.

V gene TRBV4-1 combines with J gene TRBJ2-3; no clear D gene. Germline lookup yields CDR1 MGHRA and CDR2 YSYEKL. The CDR3 length is 16 residues. Trimming took 1 base from V and 1 from J, leaving 12 bases between them. CDR3 DNA: TGCGCCAGCAGCCAAGTACCACTGCGAGGCACAGATACGCAGTATTTT. Its translation: CASSQVPLRGTDTQYF.

The chain carries TRBV2 and TRBJ1-1; D not resolved. Trimming took 9 bases from V and 4 from J, leaving 9 bases between them. There are 11 residues in the CDR3. Germline CDR1 and CDR2: SNHLY and FYNNEI. The CDR3, as DNA: TGTGCCAGTCCTTCGGGCACTGAAGCTTTCTTT. Its translation: CASPSGTEAFF.

J is TRBJ1-5 and V is TRBV6-5; 7 bases match TRBD1. This CDR3 is built from 13 residues. V lost 6 bases, J lost 4 bases, and 3 bases stayed unmatched. CDR1 is MNHEY and CDR2 is SVGAGI in the germline V gene. The CDR3 region is CASSRDSNQPQHF. CDR3 in DNA: TGTGCCAGCAGCCGGGACAGTAATCAGCCCCAGCATTTT.

This clone has a handful of counts. The genes are TRBV7-8 and TRBJ2-5; 7 bases fit TRBD1. Germline CDR1 and CDR2: SGHVS and FQNEAQ. The CDR3 sequence is 13 residues long. The J segment lost 5 bases and the V segment lost 4 bases, leaving 4 bases of the junction unmatched. The CDR3 spells CASSYGQAETQYF. CDR3 DNA sequence: TGTGCCAGCAGCTACGGACAGGCGGAGACCCAGTACTTC. Variable domain in full (rest from reference TRBV7-8 and TRBJ2-5): GAGVSQSPRYKVAKRGQDVALRCDPISGHVSLFWYQQALGQGPEFLTYFQNEAQLDKSGLPSDRFFAERPEGSVSTLKIQRTQQEDSAVYLCASSYGQAETQYFGPGTRLLVL.

V usage is TRBV9 and J usage is TRBJ2-3; no clear D. The CDR3 covers 14 residues. The germline V gene encodes CDR1 SGDLS and CDR2 YYNGEE. Trimming pared 0 bases from V and 1 base from J, leaving 6 bases between. CDR3 sequence reads: CASSVDQGTDTQYF. CDR3 nucleotides: TGTGCCAGCAGCGTAGACCAGGGCACAGATACGCAGTATTTT. Looking up the rest from reference TRBV9 and TRBJ2-3 gives the full variable domain: DSGVTQTPKHLITATGQRVTLRCSPRSGDLSVYWYQQSLDQGLQFLIQYYNGEERAKGNILERFSAQQFPDLHSELNLSSLELGDSALYFCASSVDQGTDTQYFGPGTRLTVL.

The chain carries TRBV7-9 and TRBJ1-4; D remains ambiguous. The CDR3 sequence is 14 residues long. The germline V and J ends were trimmed by 1 base and 5 bases, with 8 bases remaining between them. Germline V gene sequence: CDR1 SEHNR, CDR2 FQNEAQ (reference sequence). The CDR3 nucleotides read TGTGCCAGCAGCTTAGGAGGGCGCAATGAAAAACTGTTTTTT. Translated, it gives CASSLGGRNEKLFF.

This chain links TRBV7-9 with TRBJ2-5; a weak D match, TRBD1 (6 bases). V lost 3 bases to trimming and J lost 3 bases, with 8 bases between them. Germline loops: CDR1 SEHNR, CDR2 FQNEAQ (reference sequence). This CDR3 is 13 amino acids long. The DNA of the CDR3 is TGTGCCAGCAGCTTCTACAGGGAAGAGACCCAGTACTTC. Translating gives CASSFYREETQYF.

V and J are TRBV28 and TRBJ1-3; 9 bases line up with TRBD1. Germline-derived CDR1 and CDR2 are MDHEN and SYDVKM. This CDR3 has 15 residues. V lost 4 bases to trimming and J lost 3 bases; unmatched junction nucleotides: 4. This chain's CDR3 is CASSWTGDNGNTIYF. The CDR3 nucleotides read TGTGCCAGCAGTTGGACAGGGGATAATGGAAACACCATATATTTT.

A note on this clone: Other DNA sequences from this sample encode an identical CDR3 as well. The rearrangement joins TRBV27 to TRBJ1-5; D is unclear. V was shortened by 3 bases and J by 0 bases, with 9 bases between the two germline ends. The CDR3 totals 15 residues. Germline lookup yields CDR1 MNHEY and CDR2 SMNVEV (reference sequence). CDR3 bases: TGTGCCAGCAGTTTGTCCCCTTATAGCAATCAGCCCCAGCATTTT. Encoded protein: CASSLSPYSNQPQHF.

Only one count was recorded for this clone. This chain uses TRBV28 with TRBJ1-1, with 8 positions matching TRBD1. Germline trimming cut 5 bases from V and 5 bases from J; bases unmatched to any gene: 7. CDR3 length: 14 residues. The V gene's germline CDR1 is MDHEN and CDR2 SYDVKM. CDR3 region: CASSPRTGYTEAFF. Here the CDR3 DNA reads TGTGCCAGCAGTCCCAGGACAGGGTATACTGAAGCTTTCTTT.

Concerning this clone itself: The identical CDR3 is also encoded by other nucleotide sequences in the sample. The CDR3 loop reads CASSPRDSNTEAFF. For the CDR3, the DNA is TGTGCCAGCAGCCCCCGGGATTCGAACACTGAAGCTTTCTTT. J is TRBJ1-1 and V is TRBV27; D unclear. The germline gives CDR1 MNHEY, CDR2 SMNVEV (reference sequence). Trimming cost V 6 bases and J 1 base, with 12 bases left between them. The CDR3 is 14 residues long.

The chain has TRBV19 and TRBJ1-6; TRBD1 might be the D (5 bases). Trimming removed 3 bases from V and 8 bases from J, with 11 bases in between. The V gene's germline CDR1 is LNHDA and CDR2 SQIVND (reference sequence). This CDR3 is built from 14 residues. CDR3 DNA sequence: TGTGCCAGTAGTATGAGTTGGGGGGATTCACCCCTCCACTTT. This sequence encodes CASSMSWGDSPLHF.

The chain has TRBV28 and TRBJ2-7; possible D gene TRBD2, 6 bases. The CDR3 is made up of 12 amino acids. Trimming shortened V by 5 bases and J by 3 bases, and 8 bases separated the two germline ends. Germline values: CDR1 MDHEN, CDR2 SYDVKM. Written as DNA, the CDR3 is TGTGCCAGCAGTCCCGGGGGCTACGAGCAGTACTTC. Amino acid sequence: CASSPGGYEQYF.

This rearrangement joins TRBV29-1 to TRBJ2-1; TRBD2 matches at 14 bases. The J segment lost 0 bases and the V segment lost 1 base, leaving 11 bases of the junction unmatched. The CDR3 runs 20 residues. Germline assignment: CDR1 SQVTM and CDR2 ANQGSEA. CDR3 region: CSVEGLSPGTSGSSYNEQFF. The CDR3 DNA reads TGCAGCGTTGAAGGACTAAGTCCCGGGACTAGCGGGAGCTCCTACAATGAGCAGTTCTTC.

The chain links TRBV28 to TRBJ1-4; 9 nucleotides agree with TRBD1. There are 13 residues in the CDR3. Unmatched junction bases numbered 2, after V lost 4 bases and J lost 8 bases. Germline-derived CDR1 and CDR2 are MDHEN and SYDVKM. The chain's CDR3 is CASSWDRAEKLFF. CDR3 DNA: TGTGCCAGCAGTTGGGACAGGGCAGAAAAACTGTTTTTT.

CDR3 coding DNA: TGTGCCACCAGCGGCGACAGGGGCCCACTTACTCTCCAGTACTTC. Translating it yields CATSGDRGPLTLQYF. The chain recombines TRBV15 with TRBJ2-5; 8 bases fit TRBD1. The CDR3 has 15 residues. Trimming cost V 5 bases and J 10 bases; bases outside gene matches: 15. Germline-derived CDR1 and CDR2 are LNHNV and YYDKDF (reference sequence).

The chain is built from TRBV5-6 and TRBJ1-1; the D gene is possibly TRBD1 (6 bases). Trimming removed 0 bases at V and 4 bases at J, with 7 bases between. This CDR3 spans 13 amino acids. Germline V lookup: CDR1 SGHDT, CDR2 YYEEEE. The CDR3 here is CASSLGGGTEAFF. CDR3 DNA: TGTGCCAGCAGCTTGGGAGGGGGCACTGAAGCTTTCTTT. The entire variable domain, with the rest obtained from reference TRBV5-6 and TRBJ1-1, is as follows: DAGVTQSPTHLIKTRGQQVTLRCSPKSGHDTVSWYQQALGQGPQFIFQYYEEEERQRGNFPDRFSGHQFPNYSSELNVNALLLGDSALYLCASSLGGGTEAFFGQGTRLTVV.

The rearrangement uses TRBV5-1 and TRBJ2-7, with TRBD1 identical over 9 bases. V lost 4 bases to trimming and J lost 3 bases; unmatched junction nucleotides: 5. Germline V gives CDR1 SGHRS, CDR2 YFSETQ. The CDR3 totals 14 residues. The CDR3 nucleotides are TGCGCCAGCAGCACTGCGGGACAGGGCTACGAGCAGTACTTC. Translation: CASSTAGQGYEQYF.

This clone was detected a few times. V and J are TRBV2 and TRBJ1-2, with D hard to call. From germline, CDR1 is SNHLY and CDR2 FYNNEI. The V gene lost 3 bases and the J gene lost 5 bases, with 10 bases spanning the gap. The CDR3 covers 13 residues. DNA of the CDR3: TGTGCCAGCAGTGATGAGGGTTTTTATGGCTACACCTTC. Its translation: CASSDEGFYGYTF.

The V gene is TRBV10-3, the J gene TRBJ1-2; 8 positions match TRBD1. With V trimmed by 5 bases and J by 0 bases, 5 bases remained unmatched. Per the germline V gene, CDR1 is ENHRY and CDR2 is SYGVKD. The CDR3 runs to 15 residues. The DNA for the CDR3 is TGTGCCATCAGTCCGACAGGGGAAGCTAACTATGGCTACACCTTC. It specifies CAISPTGEANYGYTF.

This chain links TRBV29-1 with TRBJ2-4; 9 bases agree with TRBD2. The CDR3 has 14 residues. Germline V gene sequence: CDR1 SQVTM, CDR2 ANQGSEA. V lost 4 bases, J lost 8 bases, and 9 bases stayed unmatched. The CDR3 nucleotides are TGCAGCGTTGGAGCGGGGGGCCCGGGCCACATTCAGTACTTC. This translates into CSVGAGGPGHIQYF.

The chain joins TRBV2 to TRBJ2-1; TRBD2 matches 7 bases. The ends lost 2 bases at V and 4 bases at J; junction bases unmatched: 2. CDR1 is SNHLY and CDR2 is FYNNEI in the germline V gene. The CDR3 covers 14 residues. This CDR3 reads CASSESGGYNEQFF. The CDR3 DNA sequence: TGTGCCAGCAGTGAATCGGGGGGATACAATGAGCAGTTCTTC.

The chain recombines TRBV28 with TRBJ2-2, with D hard to call. This CDR3 is 16 amino acids long. CDR1 and CDR2 (germline): MDHEN, SYDVKM. The germline V and J ends were trimmed by 3 bases and 1 base, with 12 bases remaining between them. The CDR3 DNA follows: TGTGCCAGCAGTTTTCCCTCTAATCGGAACACCGGGGAGCTGTTTTTT. Residues: CASSFPSNRNTGELFF.

The rearrangement links TRBV4-2 to TRBJ2-1, with unresolved D. The CDR3 length is 16 residues. From germline, CDR1 is LGHNA and CDR2 YNFKEQ. V was trimmed by 0 bases and J by 0 bases, leaving 9 bases between them. The CDR3 reads CASSQDLDSSYNEQFF. The CDR3 bases are TGTGCCAGCAGCCAAGATCTCGATAGCTCCTACAATGAGCAGTTCTTC.

This chain uses TRBV5-1 with TRBJ2-2, with D perhaps TRBD2 (5 bases). V lost 2 bases, J lost 5 bases, and 13 bases lay in between. This CDR3 is built from 15 residues. The germline CDR1 and CDR2 sequences are SGHRS and YFSETQ. The CDR3 bases are TGCGCCAGCAGCTTATCCGGGATCTCAACCGGGGAGCTGTTTTTT. This encodes CASSLSGISTGELFF. Full variable domain (remainder filled in from reference TRBV5-1 and TRBJ2-2): KAGVTQTPRYLIKTRGQQVTLSCSPISGHRSVSWYQQTPGQGLQFLFEYFSETQRNKGNFPGRFSGRQFSNSRSEMNVSTLELGDSALYLCASSLSGISTGELFFGEGSRLTVL.

This chain uses TRBV6-5 with TRBJ2-6; the match to TRBD1 covers 7 bases. CDR3 length equals 16 residues. V dropped 2 bases and J dropped 0; count of bases not matched to a gene: 1. The germline V gene has CDR1 MNHEY and CDR2 SVGAGI. The DNA of the CDR3 is TGTGCCAGCAGTTACGCAGGGGGCTCTGGGGCCAACGTCCTGACTTTC. Encoded protein: CASSYAGGSGANVLTF.

V is TRBV5-1 and J is TRBJ1-2, with 7 nucleotides matching TRBD1. J was trimmed by 6 bases and V by 4 bases; bases with no gene match: 18. Germline loops: CDR1 SGHRS, CDR2 YFSETQ. This CDR3 contains 17 residues. For the CDR3, the DNA is TGCGCCAGCAGCCCGGAAACGATAGACAGGGTAACTAATGGCTACACCTTC. Translation: CASSPETIDRVTNGYTF.

This chain joins TRBV2 and TRBJ1-5; D is ambiguous. The ends were cut back, 2 bases at V and 10 bases at J, with 9 bases in the middle. Per germline, CDR1 SNHLY and CDR2 FYNNEI. The CDR3 covers 12 residues. For the CDR3, the DNA is TGTGCCAGCAGTGAATCGTCAGAACCCCAGCATTTT. Its translation is CASSESSEPQHF. Full variable domain (rest looked up from reference TRBV2 and TRBJ1-5): EPEVTQTPSHQVTQMGQEVILRCVPISNHLYFYWYRQILGQKVEFLVSFYNNEISEKSEIFDDQFSVERPDGSNFTLKIRSTKLEDSAMYFCASSESSEPQHFGDGTRLSIL.

V usage is TRBV5-1 and J usage is TRBJ2-2; 14 bases are shared with TRBD2. CDR1 and CDR2 (germline): SGHRS, YFSETQ. V dropped 0 bases and J dropped 4; count of bases not matched to a gene: 2. The CDR3 length is 17 residues. CDR3 DNA sequence: TGCGCCAGCAGCTTGGCCGGGACTAGCGGGGGCACCGGGGAGCTGTTTTTT. It codes for CASSLAGTSGGTGELFF.